One and the same sample provided the 27 T cell receptor beta chains below, sequenced in a study of blood T cell repertoires in COVID-19. Using immunoSEQ multiplex PCR, the repertoire was profiled, and TCRdb retains in-frame clones only, with some absent. The sample includes roughly 190,000 clones, about 81% of them seen just once. Input material: PBMCs or T cells enriched from blood (not recorded which). The receptors derive from a woman under 40 who had recovered from COVID-19.

The CDR3 nucleotides are TGTGCCAGTAGTAAGGGACAGGTTACCTACAATGAGCAGTTCTTC. Translation gives CASSKGQVTYNEQFF. The chain has TRBV19 and TRBJ2-1; TRBD1 matches 8 bases. V dropped 4 bases and J dropped 2; count of bases not matched to a gene: 4. The CDR3 loop spans 15 amino acids. CDR1 LNHDA and CDR2 SQIVND come from the germline V gene (reference sequence).

J is TRBJ1-6 and V is TRBV11-2, with 7 bases lining up with TRBD1. This CDR3 spans 17 amino acids. CDR1 and CDR2 from the germline V gene are SGHAT and FQNNGV. After removal of 5 bases from V and 7 bases from J, the junction contained 14 bases not matched to a gene. As DNA, the CDR3 is TGTGCCAGCAGCCCCAGGGCAAAGACAGGGACCAATTCACCCCTCCACTTT. Its translation is CASSPRAKTGTNSPLHF.

Only one count was recorded for this clone. The chain carries TRBV7-8 and TRBJ1-1; the D is unclear. The V gene's germline CDR1 is SGHVS and CDR2 FQNEAQ. V lost 1 base to trimming and J lost 1 base, with 13 bases between them. The length of the CDR3 is 16 residues. The CDR3 reads CASSLGLGEKNTEAFF. The CDR3 nucleotides are TGTGCCAGCAGCTTAGGTCTGGGAGAAAAGAACACTGAAGCTTTCTTT.

The chain combines TRBV5-4 with TRBJ2-5; TRBD2 matches 8 bases. Germline CDR1 reads SGHNT; CDR2 reads YYREEE (reference sequence). With 3 bases clipped from V and 4 bases from J, the junction kept 11 bases outside the gene matches. The CDR3 runs to 16 residues. The DNA of the CDR3 is TGTGCCAGCAGCTCACAGAGGGCGGGGGGCCGAGAGACCCAGTACTTC. It translates to CASSSQRAGGRETQYF. The full variable domain, with the rest looked up from reference TRBV5-4 and TRBJ2-5, is ETGVTQSPTHLIKTRGQQVTLRCSSQSGHNTVSWYQQALGQGPQFIFQYYREEENGRGNFPPRFSGLQFPNYSSELNVNALELDDSALYLCASSSQRAGGRETQYFGPGTRLLVL.

The chain links TRBV11-2 to TRBJ1-2; the D gene is possibly TRBD1 (5 bases). Trimming took 6 bases from V and 4 from J, leaving 9 bases between them. This CDR3 has 12 amino acids. Germline CDR1 reads SGHAT; CDR2 reads FQNNGV. For the CDR3, the DNA is TGTGCCAGCAGGACAGCCTCCTATGGCTACACCTTC. Translated, it gives CASRTASYGYTF.

The V gene is TRBV2, the J gene TRBJ1-1; TRBD1 aligns across 7 bases. CDR3 size: 14 residues. V shed 5 bases, J shed 0 bases, and the junction held 3 bases outside the gene matches. Per germline, CDR1 SNHLY and CDR2 FYNNEI. For the CDR3, the DNA is TGTGCCAGCAGTTACGGGACAGTGAACACTGAAGCTTTCTTT. As protein: CASSYGTVNTEAFF.

The chain combines TRBV2 with TRBJ1-3, with a weak D call TRBD1 (5 bases). The V and J ends lost 5 bases and 3 bases respectively, with 8 bases between them. This CDR3 is built from 13 residues. CDR1 is SNHLY, CDR2 FYNNEI, per germline. CDR3 bases: TGTGCCAGCAGTACAGGTCTTGGAAACACCATATATTTT. As protein: CASSTGLGNTIYF.

The J gene is TRBJ1-6, the V gene TRBV6-5; D uncertain. Germline values: CDR1 MNHEY, CDR2 SVGAGI. The CDR3 extends over 12 amino acids. V lost 10 bases to trimming and J lost 8 bases, with 12 bases between them. CDR3 amino acids: CATQRIDSPLHF. DNA for the CDR3: TGTGCCACCCAGAGGATCGATTCACCCCTCCACTTT.

The V gene is TRBV19, the J gene TRBJ1-2; D unresolved. Germline V gives CDR1 LNHDA, CDR2 SQIVND (reference sequence). The CDR3 totals 15 residues. V was cut by 5 bases and J by 8 bases, with 21 bases left in between. The CDR3 DNA reads TGTGCCAGTAGTTCTTCTGGGGAGCCGAACTGGGGCTACACCTTC. Its translation is CASSSSGEPNWGYTF.

This rearrangement joins TRBV18 to TRBJ2-1; TRBD1 matches at 9 bases. CDR3 size: 16 residues. Trimming took 6 bases from V and 7 from J; bases not matched to a gene: 13. Germline CDR1 and CDR2: KGHSH and LQKENI. The CDR3 DNA sequence: TGTGCCAGCTCTTTACGGGGACAGGGTAATTTGAATGAGCAGTTCTTC. Translation: CASSLRGQGNLNEQFF. The whole variable domain, remainder taken from reference TRBV18 and TRBJ2-1, is NAGVMQNPRHLVRRRGQEARLRCSPMKGHSHVYWYRQLPEEGLKFMVYLQKENIIDESGMPKERFSAEFPKEGPSILRIQQVVRGDSAAYFCASSLRGQGNLNEQFFGPGTRLTVL.

The chain links TRBV28 to TRBJ1-3; D not resolved. V lost 5 bases to trimming and J lost 8 bases, with 13 bases between them. The germline gives CDR1 MDHEN, CDR2 SYDVKM. The CDR3 totals 13 residues. The chain's CDR3 is CASSGPRRDTIYF. CDR3 nucleotide sequence: TGTGCCAGCAGTGGCCCCCGTCGGGACACCATATATTTT.

This clone has a handful of counts. CDR3: CASSLGGGGEQYV. The CDR3 region has the DNA TGTGCCAGCAGCTTAGGCGGGGGTGGCGAGCAGTACGTC. The chain joins TRBV7-9 to TRBJ2-7; TRBD2 agrees at 7 bases. Germline trimming cut 1 base from V and 6 bases from J; bases unmatched to any gene: 3. Germline CDR1 reads SEHNR; CDR2 reads FQNEAQ (reference sequence). The CDR3 spans 13 residues.

CDR3 in DNA: TGTGCCAGCACCACAGGGACAACCGAGTACTTC. As protein: CASTTGTTEYF. The chain uses TRBV27 and TRBJ2-7; tentatively, D is TRBD1 (6 bases). Germline CDR1 MNHEY, CDR2 SMNVEV (reference sequence). V gave up 7 bases and J gave up 11 bases, with 15 bases separating them. This CDR3 is 11 amino acids long.

V usage is TRBV4-1 and J usage is TRBJ1-1; 7 nucleotides agree with TRBD1. The J segment lost 0 bases and the V segment lost 10 bases, leaving 8 bases of the junction unmatched. The CDR3 runs 14 residues. Per germline, CDR1 MGHRA and CDR2 YSYEKL. The CDR3, as DNA: TGCGCCACTCGGGACAGTTTGATGAACACTGAAGCTTTCTTT. Its protein is CATRDSLMNTEAFF.

The rearrangement links TRBV10-2 to TRBJ2-1, with D unclear. Trimming took off 10 bases at V and 7 bases at J, with 20 bases between the two ends. The CDR3 is made up of 14 amino acids. Germline CDR1 reads WSHSY; CDR2 reads SAAADI. The CDR3 region is CATNQRLVMNEQFF. The CDR3 DNA is TGCGCCACCAACCAACGGTTGGTTATGAATGAGCAGTTCTTC.

V and J are TRBV28 and TRBJ1-3; 10 bases map to TRBD1. With 8 bases clipped from V and 3 bases from J, the junction kept 1 base outside the gene matches. This CDR3 contains 13 residues. Germline V gene data show CDR1 as MDHEN and CDR2 as SYDVKM. This CDR3 reads CASDRGLGNTIYF. The CDR3 DNA is TGTGCCAGCGACAGGGGGCTTGGAAACACCATATATTTT.

The V call is TRBV4-1, the J call TRBJ2-4; D is possibly TRBD2 (6 bases). V shed 1 base and J shed 7 bases, with 17 bases lying between them. This CDR3 contains 16 residues. Per the germline V gene, CDR1 is MGHRA and CDR2 is YSYEKL. CDR3 bases: TGCGCCAGCAGCCAAGCCGGCGGAGGGGCCGGGAACATTCAGTACTTC. Translating it yields CASSQAGGGAGNIQYF.

This sequence joins TRBV11-1 and TRBJ1-1, with 8 bases aligning to TRBD1. V was pared by 10 bases and J by 1 base, with 8 bases of the junction left unmatched. The germline gives CDR1 SGHAT, CDR2 FQDESV (reference sequence). CDR3 length: 14 amino acids. CDR3 sequence reads: CAISDRAANTEAFF. Here the CDR3 DNA reads TGTGCCATCTCGGACAGGGCTGCGAACACTGAAGCTTTCTTT.

CDR3: CASSFGTGTPRGEQYF. DNA of the CDR3: TGTGCCAGCAGTTTCGGGACAGGGACGCCGAGGGGCGAGCAGTACTTC. V usage is TRBV28 and J usage is TRBJ2-7; TRBD1 agrees at 9 bases. Germline lookup yields CDR1 MDHEN and CDR2 SYDVKM. Germline trimming cut 3 bases from V and 6 bases from J; bases unmatched to any gene: 12. CDR3 length: 16 residues.

V gene TRBV7-2 combines with J gene TRBJ1-1; D call uncertain. V lost 6 bases and J 5 bases, leaving 13 bases between the germline ends. This CDR3 region has 13 residues. Germline-derived CDR1 and CDR2 are SGHTA and FQGNSA. CDR3 protein: CASSPTAGTEAFF. The CDR3 DNA reads as TGTGCCAGCAGTCCCACCGCGGGGACTGAAGCTTTCTTT.

The J gene is TRBJ2-1, the V gene TRBV28, with no clear D. CDR1 MDHEN and CDR2 SYDVKM come from the germline V gene. Between the trimmed V and J ends, which lost 7 bases and 3 bases, there was a span of 10 bases. The CDR3 has 13 residues. The CDR3 nucleotides read TGTGCCAGCATACCCCATAGCTACAATGAGCAGTTCTTC. Residues: CASIPHSYNEQFF.

Comment on this clone: One end of the junction is discordant with germline, which a read error may explain. The chain combines TRBV7-7 with TRBJ2-5; D is possibly TRBD1 (6 bases). CDR3 length: 14 residues. Germline loops: CDR1 SSHAT, CDR2 FNYEAQ (reference sequence). CDR3 protein: CASSMDSHQETQYF. DNA of the CDR3: TGTGCTAGCAGCATGGACAGCCACCAAGAGACCCAGTACTTC.

V and J are TRBV28 and TRBJ1-2, with D unclear. V was pared by 10 bases and J by 1 base, with 25 bases between. The germline V gene encodes CDR1 MDHEN and CDR2 SYDVKM. The CDR3 consists of 17 residues. The CDR3 DNA reads TGTGCCACCCGTGGTGGAGGTTCCGCAGTCCTTAACTATGGCTACACCTTC. It codes for CATRGGGSAVLNYGYTF.

CDR3 loop: CASSLGRGGPQHF. CDR3 nucleotides: TGTGCCAGCAGTTTGGGCCGGGGGGGGCCCCAGCATTTT. The chain employs TRBV12-3 or TRBV12-4 and TRBJ1-5, with a weak D call TRBD1 (5 bases). V gave up 3 bases and J gave up 9 bases, with 12 bases separating them. CDR3 size: 13 residues.

This clone was counted once. This chain uses TRBV19 with TRBJ1-4, with D maybe TRBD1 (5 bases). V lost 2 bases and J lost 0, with 7 bases in between. Germline-derived CDR1 and CDR2 are LNHDA and SQIVND (reference sequence). This CDR3 has 15 residues. The CDR3 nucleotides read TGTGCCAGTAGTATAAGGGGCCCAACTAATGAAAAACTGTTTTTT. Protein: CASSIRGPTNEKLFF.

This clone has only a few counts. The chain has TRBV4-1 and TRBJ1-5; D unresolved. Trimming cost V 0 bases and J 2 bases, with 8 bases left between them. The length of the CDR3 is 15 residues. The germline CDR1 and CDR2 sequences are MGHRA and YSYEKL. The CDR3 DNA sequence: TGCGCCAGCAGCCAAGATAAGAGGGGCAATCAGCCCCAGCATTTT. Protein sequence: CASSQDKRGNQPQHF.

This clone has more than one count but fewer than ten. The chain uses TRBV3-1 (or the pseudogene TRBV3-2) and TRBJ2-1; D is unclear. Germline V lookup: CDR1 LGHDT, CDR2 YNNKEL (reference sequence). Between the trimmed V and J ends, which lost 1 base and 8 bases, there was a span of 12 bases. The CDR3 has 14 amino acids. The CDR3 sequence is CASSQGSGWYEQFF. DNA for the CDR3: TGTGCCAGCAGCCAAGGTTCCGGTTGGTATGAGCAGTTCTTC.